Reported below is one T cell receptor (beta chain). This sample was taken from a study of type 1 regulatory T cells. Study at large: T-allo10 is an in vitro-generated, Tr1-enriched CD4 T cell product specific for alloantigen.

MiXCR, applied by TCRdb to the reads, yields one record per CDR3 protein. Among 80,000 to 100,000 distinct CDR3 sequences listed, roughly 31% were seen once. CDR1 is SQVTM and CDR2 is ANQGSEA in the germline V gene. The CDR3 runs 13 residues. V gave up 8 bases and J gave up 7 bases; unmatched junction bases: 10. This chain uses TRBV29-1 with TRBJ2-1; 8 positions match TRBD1. Sequenced input: CD4+ T cells, either the whole sample or a sorted fraction (not recorded which). The sequence was collected from a human donor in good health. The CDR3 sequence: CSSWTGLRNEQFF. In DNA form, the CDR3 reads TGCAGCTCGTGGACAGGGCTGAGGAATGAGCAGTTCTTC.